One sample yielded the 14 T cell receptor beta chains listed below, sequenced in a study of CD8+CD57+ T cells in acquired aplastic anemia. All sequencing subjects had displayed CD8+CD57+ cell expansion on flow cytometry. Genomic DNA constituted the template upon which TCR beta VDJ and CDR3 profiling was performed. In TCRdb, the reads were re-called with MiXCR into one record per CDR3 protein. Of around 500,000 distinct CDR3 sequences in the sample, around 32% were seen once. Sequences were obtained from sorted CD4+, CD8+, or CD8+CD57+ T cells (not recorded which) from PBMCs. These receptors came from a human donor with aplastic anemia.

There are a few counts of this clonotype. The gene calls are TRBV29-1 and TRBJ1-1, with a tentative D call TRBD1 (5 bases). V was pared by 4 bases and J by 3 bases, with 18 bases between. This CDR3 has 15 residues. Germline V lookup: CDR1 SQVTM, CDR2 ANQGSEA. CDR3 nucleotides: TGCAGCGTTGTAGGGACCGCGGGTTTGTACACTGAAGCTTTCTTT. It is translated as CSVVGTAGLYTEAFF.

The rearrangement links TRBV7-9 to TRBJ2-7; D gene uncertain. Germline V gives CDR1 SEHNR, CDR2 FQNEAQ (reference sequence). The CDR3 loop spans 10 amino acids. The CDR3 DNA is TGTGCTAGAGGTCGCTCCCTTCAGTACTTC. It codes for CARGRSLQYF.

The rearrangement uses TRBV11-2 and TRBJ1-6; 7 nucleotides align to TRBD1. The CDR3 sequence is 16 residues long. The trim removed 8 bases at V and 1 base at J, leaving 8 bases unmatched. From germline, CDR1 is SGHAT and CDR2 FQNNGV. CDR3: CASGRRGESYNSPLHF. The CDR3 DNA reads as TGTGCCAGCGGCCGCAGGGGGGAATCCTATAATTCACCCCTCCACTTT. Combining the CDR3 with reference TRBV11-2 and TRBJ1-6 gives the whole variable domain EAGVAQSPRYKIIEKRQSVAFWCNPISGHATLYWYQQILGQGPKLLIQFQNNGVVDDSQLPKDRFSAERLKGVDSTLKIQPAKLEDSAVYLCASGRRGESYNSPLHFGNGTRLTVT.

This clonotype was recorded many times. V and J are TRBV6-5 and TRBJ1-2; D remains ambiguous. V shed 3 bases and J shed 7 bases, with 12 bases lying between them. CDR1 and CDR2 (germline): MNHEY, SVGAGI. CDR3 length: 13 amino acids. This CDR3 reads CASSYVGRGGYTF. For the CDR3, the DNA is TGTGCCAGCAGTTATGTCGGGCGCGGTGGCTACACCTTC.

Many counts were recorded for this clonotype. The rearrangement links TRBV10-3 to TRBJ2-1; tentatively, D is TRBD1 (7 bases). Germline V gene sequence: CDR1 ENHRY, CDR2 SYGVKD. V lost 10 bases and J lost 3, with 13 bases in between. The CDR3 covers 13 residues. CDR3 in DNA: TGTGCCAGCCAGGGGGAGGTCTACAATGAGCAGTTCTTC. Translating gives CASQGEVYNEQFF.

The sample holds many counts of this clonotype. This chain connects TRBV20-1 to TRBJ2-7; 9 bases fit TRBD1. Germline values: CDR1 DFQATT, CDR2 SNEGSKA (reference sequence). The CDR3 has 14 residues. Germline trimming cut 5 bases from V and 1 base from J; bases unmatched to any gene: 6. The CDR3 is CSARSTGGSYEQYF. The CDR3 nucleotides read TGCAGTGCTCGATCGACAGGGGGATCCTACGAGCAGTACTTC.

There are many counts of this clonotype. This CDR3 reads CASSVVRGTEAFF. Written as DNA, the CDR3 is TGTGCCAGCAGCGTAGTAAGGGGAACTGAAGCTTTCTTT. This chain links TRBV9 with TRBJ1-1; D might be TRBD1 (5 bases). CDR1 and CDR2 from the germline V gene are SGDLS and YYNGEE. CDR3 length equals 13 residues. Trimming left V 0 bases short and J 5 bases short, with 8 bases between.

This clonotype came up many times. The V gene is TRBV9, the J gene TRBJ2-7; TRBD1 matches 9 bases. Germline V gene data show CDR1 as SGDLS and CDR2 as YYNGEE. With V trimmed by 3 bases and J by 3 bases, 7 bases remained unmatched. CDR3 size: 15 residues. In nucleotides, the CDR3 is TGTGCCAGCAGCGAAGGGGGACAGGGATACTACGAGCAGTACTTC. This sequence encodes CASSEGGQGYYEQYF. Filled out from reference TRBV9 and TRBJ2-7, the complete variable domain reads DSGVTQTPKHLITATGQRVTLRCSPRSGDLSVYWYQQSLDQGLQFLIQYYNGEERAKGNILERFSAQQFPDLHSELNLSSLELGDSALYFCASSEGGQGYYEQYFGPGTRLTVT.

The J gene is TRBJ2-7, the V gene TRBV11-2; 11 nucleotides agree with TRBD1. TRBJ2-5 explains the end of the DNA better; the J call may be wrong. CDR1 is SGHAT, CDR2 FQNNGV, per germline. The CDR3 length is 17 residues. Here the CDR3 DNA reads TGTGCCAGCAGCTTCCGGACCAGGACAGGGGGCGCAGAGACCCAGTACTTC. As protein: CASSFRTRTGGAETQYF.

This sequence joins TRBV2 and TRBJ1-2; TRBD1 matches 9 bases. The CDR3 sequence is 15 residues long. CDR1 and CDR2 (germline): SNHLY, FYNNEI. V dropped 5 bases and J dropped 7; count of bases not matched to a gene: 11. CDR3 DNA sequence: TGTGCCAGCAGTCCCCTGGGGACAGGGCAGGCTGGCTACACCTTC. This codes for CASSPLGTGQAGYTF.

This clonotype was observed at least ten times. The V and J genes are TRBV7-9 and TRBJ2-7; TRBD1 aligns across 9 bases. Germline V gene lookup returns CDR1 SEHNR and CDR2 FQNEAQ (reference sequence). CDR3 length: 14 amino acids. V shed 4 bases and J 6 bases; nucleotides not matched to a gene: 7. CDR3 residues: CASSWPGQGSEQYF. The DNA for the CDR3 is TGTGCCAGCAGCTGGCCGGGACAGGGCTCCGAGCAGTACTTC.

This chain uses TRBV19 with TRBJ2-1, with 9 bases identical to TRBD2. The CDR3 totals 16 residues. V shed 2 bases, J shed 4 bases, and the junction held 6 bases outside the gene matches. Germline CDR1 LNHDA, CDR2 SQIVND (reference sequence). Here the CDR3 reads CASSIPTGLAYNEQFF. In nucleotides, the CDR3 is TGTGCCAGTAGTATACCCACTGGACTAGCGTACAATGAGCAGTTCTTC.

This clonotype occurred a few times. The chain couples TRBV9 to TRBJ2-2; TRBD1 is a possible D gene (5 bases). This CDR3 region has 16 residues. Germline CDR1 reads SGDLS; CDR2 reads YYNGEE. Trimming shortened V by 1 base and J by 4 bases, and 14 bases separated the two germline ends. This CDR3 reads CASSVTGSLATGELFF. The CDR3 nucleotides are TGTGCCAGCAGCGTAACAGGCAGTTTGGCCACCGGGGAGCTGTTTTTT.

V is TRBV2 and J is TRBJ1-2; perhaps TRBD1 as D (5 bases). The CDR3 length is 14 residues. Deletions cut 4 bases from V and 2 bases from J, with 11 bases between. Germline CDR1 and CDR2: SNHLY and FYNNEI. The chain's CDR3 is CASSVRGRNYGYTF. CDR3 DNA: TGTGCCAGCAGTGTTAGGGGAAGGAACTATGGCTACACCTTC.